This TCR beta chain appears in the sequencing data of a study of blood T cell repertoires in COVID-19. This clone appeared once. Sequencing used immunoSEQ multiplex PCR; TCRdb keeps in-frame clones, though not all of them. The data show 250,000 to 300,000 clones, with under 90% seen just once and approximately 4% held by the top ten. Germline CDR1 is WSHSY and CDR2 is SAAADI. With 9 bases clipped from V and 6 bases from J, the junction kept 10 bases outside the gene matches. The CDR3 runs to 13 residues. V is TRBV10-2 and J is TRBJ2-7, with TRBD2 matching over 8 bases. This TCR was sampled from a man aged 55 to 70 with acute or convalescent COVID-19. The specimen was peripheral blood. CDR3 region: CASGLALESEQYF. The CDR3 bases are TGCGCCAGTGGACTAGCCCTAGAGAGCGAGCAGTACTTC.